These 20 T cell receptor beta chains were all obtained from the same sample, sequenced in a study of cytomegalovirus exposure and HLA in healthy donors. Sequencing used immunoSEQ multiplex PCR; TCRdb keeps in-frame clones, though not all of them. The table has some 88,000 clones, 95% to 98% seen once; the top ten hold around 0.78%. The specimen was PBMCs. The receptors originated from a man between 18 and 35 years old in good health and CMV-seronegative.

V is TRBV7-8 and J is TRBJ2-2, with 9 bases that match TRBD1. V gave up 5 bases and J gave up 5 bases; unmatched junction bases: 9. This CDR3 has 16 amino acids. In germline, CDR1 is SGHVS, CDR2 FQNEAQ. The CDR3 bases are TGTGCCAGCAGCCTCTGGACAGGGGACGGGACCGGGGAGCTGTTTTTT. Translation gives CASSLWTGDGTGELFF. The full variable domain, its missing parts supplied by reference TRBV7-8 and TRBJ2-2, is GAGVSQSPRYKVAKRGQDVALRCDPISGHVSLFWYQQALGQGPEFLTYFQNEAQLDKSGLPSDRFFAERPEGSVSTLKIQRTQQEDSAVYLCASSLWTGDGTGELFFGEGSRLTVL.

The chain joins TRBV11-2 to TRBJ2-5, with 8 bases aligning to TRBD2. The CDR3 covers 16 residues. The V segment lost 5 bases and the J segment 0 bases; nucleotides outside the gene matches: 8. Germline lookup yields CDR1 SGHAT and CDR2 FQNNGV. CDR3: CASSPGASGYQETQYF. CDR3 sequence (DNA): TGTGCCAGCAGCCCTGGGGCTAGCGGGTACCAAGAGACCCAGTACTTC. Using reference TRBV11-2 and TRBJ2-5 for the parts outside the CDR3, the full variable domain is EAGVAQSPRYKIIEKRQSVAFWCNPISGHATLYWYQQILGQGPKLLIQFQNNGVVDDSQLPKDRFSAERLKGVDSTLKIQPAKLEDSAVYLCASSPGASGYQETQYFGPGTRLLVL.

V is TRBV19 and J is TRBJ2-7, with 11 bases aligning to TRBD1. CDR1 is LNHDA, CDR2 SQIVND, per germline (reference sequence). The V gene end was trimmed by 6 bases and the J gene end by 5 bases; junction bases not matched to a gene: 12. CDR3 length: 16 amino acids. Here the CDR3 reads CASSGLRDRGNHEQYF. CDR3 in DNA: TGTGCCAGTAGCGGACTCCGGGACAGGGGGAATCACGAGCAGTACTTC.

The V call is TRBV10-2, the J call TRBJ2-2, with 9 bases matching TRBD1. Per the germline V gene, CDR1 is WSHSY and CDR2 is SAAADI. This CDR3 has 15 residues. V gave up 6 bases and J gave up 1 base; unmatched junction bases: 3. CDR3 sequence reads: CASRGQGQNTGELFF. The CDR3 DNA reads TGCGCCAGCAGAGGACAGGGGCAGAACACCGGGGAGCTGTTTTTT.

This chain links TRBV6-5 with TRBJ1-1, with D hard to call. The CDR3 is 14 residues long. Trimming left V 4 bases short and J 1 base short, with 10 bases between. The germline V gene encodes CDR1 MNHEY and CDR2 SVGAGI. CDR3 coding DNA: TGTGCCAGCAGTTGGGCTACTTCGAACACTGAAGCTTTCTTT. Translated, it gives CASSWATSNTEAFF.

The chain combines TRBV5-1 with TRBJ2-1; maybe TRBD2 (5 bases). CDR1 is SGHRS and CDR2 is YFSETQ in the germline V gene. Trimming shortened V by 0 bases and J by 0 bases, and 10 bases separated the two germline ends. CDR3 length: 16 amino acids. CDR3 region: CASSLDGMGSYNEQFF. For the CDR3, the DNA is TGCGCCAGCAGCTTGGACGGGATGGGCTCCTACAATGAGCAGTTCTTC.

This chain's CDR3 is CSVIRGSLQETQYF. In DNA form, the CDR3 reads TGCAGCGTTATCAGGGGATCCCTCCAAGAGACCCAGTACTTC. The V gene is TRBV29-1, the J gene TRBJ2-5; perhaps TRBD1 as D (6 bases). Trimming cost V 5 bases and J 1 base, with 14 bases left between them. CDR1 is SQVTM, CDR2 ANQGSEA, per germline. CDR3 length: 14 residues. Together with reference TRBV29-1 and TRBJ2-5, the CDR3 gives the full variable domain: SAVISQKPSRDICQRGTSLTIQCQVDSQVTMMFWYRQQPGQSLTLIATANQGSEATYESGFVIDKFPISRPNLTFSTLTVSNMSPEDSSIYLCSVIRGSLQETQYFGPGTRLLVL.

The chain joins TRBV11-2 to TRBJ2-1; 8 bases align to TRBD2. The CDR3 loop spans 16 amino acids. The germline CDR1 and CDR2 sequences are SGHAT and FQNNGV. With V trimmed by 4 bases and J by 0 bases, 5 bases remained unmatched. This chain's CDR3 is CASSYASGSSYNEQFF. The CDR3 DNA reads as TGTGCCAGCAGCTACGCCAGCGGGAGCTCCTACAATGAGCAGTTCTTC.

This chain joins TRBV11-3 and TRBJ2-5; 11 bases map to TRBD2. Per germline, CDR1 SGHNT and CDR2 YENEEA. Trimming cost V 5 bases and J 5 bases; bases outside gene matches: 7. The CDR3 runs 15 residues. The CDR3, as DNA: TGTGCCAGCAGCGTGGGTTTAGCGGGAGGGGAGACCCAGTACTTC. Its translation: CASSVGLAGGETQYF. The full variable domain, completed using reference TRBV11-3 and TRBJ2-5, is EAGVVQSPRYKIIEKKQPVAFWCNPISGHNTLYWYLQNLGQGPELLIRYENEEAVDDSQLPKDRFSAERLKGVDSTLKIQPAELGDSAVYLCASSVGLAGGETQYFGPGTRLLVL.

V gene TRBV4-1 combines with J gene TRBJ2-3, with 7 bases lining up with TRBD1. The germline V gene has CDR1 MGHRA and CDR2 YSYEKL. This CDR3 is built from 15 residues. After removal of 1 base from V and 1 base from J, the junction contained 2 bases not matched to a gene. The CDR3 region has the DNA TGCGCCAGCAGCCAAGTCACAGGGGGCACAGATACGCAGTATTTT. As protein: CASSQVTGGTDTQYF.

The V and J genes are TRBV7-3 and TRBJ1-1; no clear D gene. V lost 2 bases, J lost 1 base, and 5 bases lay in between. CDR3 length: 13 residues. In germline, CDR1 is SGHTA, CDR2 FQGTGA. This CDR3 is CASSLGRNTEAFF. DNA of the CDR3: TGTGCCAGCAGCTTAGGGAGGAACACTGAAGCTTTCTTT. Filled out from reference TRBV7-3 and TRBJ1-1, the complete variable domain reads GAGVSQTPSNKVTEKGKYVELRCDPISGHTALYWYRQSLGQGPEFLIYFQGTGAADDSGLPNDRFFAVRPEGSVSTLKIQRTERGDSAVYLCASSLGRNTEAFFGQGTRLTVV.

For the CDR3, the DNA is TGCGCCAGCAGCTTGTTCAGCGGGGGTAGCACAGATACGCAGTATTTT. This translates into CASSLFSGGSTDTQYF. The chain links TRBV5-1 to TRBJ2-3; 8 bases are a match to TRBD2. Germline CDR1 and CDR2: SGHRS and YFSETQ. The CDR3 spans 16 residues. Trimming removed 1 base from V and 0 bases from J; junction bases left unmatched: 4.

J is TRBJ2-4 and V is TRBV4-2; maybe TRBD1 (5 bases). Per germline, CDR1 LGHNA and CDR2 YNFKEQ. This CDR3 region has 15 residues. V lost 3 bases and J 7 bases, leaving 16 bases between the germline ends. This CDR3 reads CASSQGKGSGNIQYF. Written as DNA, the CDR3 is TGTGCCAGCAGCCAGGGGAAGGGGTCAGGGAACATTCAGTACTTC.

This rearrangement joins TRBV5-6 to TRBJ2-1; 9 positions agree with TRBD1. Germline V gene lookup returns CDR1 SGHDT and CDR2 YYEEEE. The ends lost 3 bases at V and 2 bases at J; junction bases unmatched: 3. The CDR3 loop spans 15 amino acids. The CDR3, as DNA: TGTGCCAGCAGCTGGGGGACAGGGACCTACAATGAGCAGTTCTTC. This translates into CASSWGTGTYNEQFF.

The CDR3 sequence is CASSAGTGPRSYEQYF. The CDR3 DNA sequence: TGTGCCAGCAGCGCGGGGACAGGACCAAGGTCCTACGAGCAGTACTTC. The chain uses TRBV7-9 and TRBJ2-7; 8 bases align to TRBD1. V lost 5 bases, J lost 1 base, and 10 bases stayed unmatched. This CDR3 is built from 16 residues. Germline V lookup: CDR1 SEHNR, CDR2 FQNEAQ (reference sequence). Filled out from reference TRBV7-9 and TRBJ2-7, the complete variable domain reads DTGVSQNPRHKITKRGQNVTFRCDPISEHNRLYWYRQTLGQGPEFLTYFQNEAQLEKSRLLSDRFSAERPKGSFSTLEIQRTEQGDSAMYLCASSAGTGPRSYEQYFGPGTRLTVT.

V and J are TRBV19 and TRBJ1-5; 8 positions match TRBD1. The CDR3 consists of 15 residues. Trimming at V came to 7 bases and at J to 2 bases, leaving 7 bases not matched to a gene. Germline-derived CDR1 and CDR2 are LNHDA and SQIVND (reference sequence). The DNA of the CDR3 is TGTGCCAGTACTACCGGACAGGGAGGCAATCAGCCCCAGCATTTT. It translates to CASTTGQGGNQPQHF.

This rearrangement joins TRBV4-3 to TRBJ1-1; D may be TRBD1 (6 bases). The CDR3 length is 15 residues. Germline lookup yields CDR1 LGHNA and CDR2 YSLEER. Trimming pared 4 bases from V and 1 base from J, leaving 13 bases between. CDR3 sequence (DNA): TGCGCCAGCAGCCTCGGACAGAACCGGAACACTGAAGCTTTCTTT. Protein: CASSLGQNRNTEAFF.

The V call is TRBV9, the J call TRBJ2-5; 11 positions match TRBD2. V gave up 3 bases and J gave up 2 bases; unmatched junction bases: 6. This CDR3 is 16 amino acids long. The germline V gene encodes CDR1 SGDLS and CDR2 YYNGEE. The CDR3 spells CASSGSSGRQQETQYF. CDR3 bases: TGTGCCAGCAGCGGTTCTAGCGGGAGGCAACAAGAGACCCAGTACTTC.

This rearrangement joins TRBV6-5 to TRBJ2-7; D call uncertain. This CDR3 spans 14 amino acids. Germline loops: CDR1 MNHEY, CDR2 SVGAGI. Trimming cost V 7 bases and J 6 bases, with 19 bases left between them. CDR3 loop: CASTPVEDSSEQYF. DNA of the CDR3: TGTGCCAGCACCCCAGTGGAAGACTCGTCCGAGCAGTACTTC.

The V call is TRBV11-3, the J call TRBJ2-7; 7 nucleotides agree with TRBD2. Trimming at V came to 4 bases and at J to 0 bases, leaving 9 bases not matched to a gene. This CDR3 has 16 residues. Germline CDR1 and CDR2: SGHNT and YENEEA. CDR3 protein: CASSSTGGKSSYEQYV. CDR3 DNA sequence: TGTGCCAGCAGCTCAACGGGAGGAAAAAGCTCCTACGAGCAGTACGTC.